This T cell receptor beta chain was recorded in a study of shared clonotypes between healthy human individuals. Study as a whole: Serving as donors were two women and a few men, whose ages spanned 18 to 49.

The CDR3 extends over 14 amino acids. Worth noting for this clone: This may come from a read error, since a much larger clone is one base off.

Amplification in unsorted PBMC replicate PCRs started from approximately 300 ng DNA, which equals tens of thousands of T cell genomes. Using immunoSEQ multiplex PCR, the repertoire was profiled, and TCRdb retains in-frame clones only, with some absent. The top ten clones hold 12% of a sample with approximately 500,000 clones, about 78% of them seen once. The source of this sequence is a woman aged 40-49 years in good health. Some clones in this sample may be carry-over from other donors' samples. Sequenced sample: PBMCs. The J gene is TRBJ2-5, the V gene TRBV23-1; D unresolved. TRBV23-1 is an open reading frame, and its role is uncertain. The CDR3 loop is CASSQSGYQEAQYF. CDR3 nucleotides: TGCGCCAGCAGTCAATCAGGGTACCAAGAGGCCCAGTACTTC.